This T cell receptor beta chain comes out of a study of CD8 T cells in Susac syndrome. Germline-derived CDR1 and CDR2 are SGHDT and YYEEEE. CDR3 length: 16 amino acids. Reverse transcription of roughly 0.5 to 1 ug RNA was performed with random hexamers. Across 54 Vbeta and 13 Jbeta, TCR beta CDR3 was amplified with immunoSEQ multiplex PCR. TCRdb fed the immunoSEQ multiplex PCR reads into MiXCR, producing one record per CDR3 protein. The sample has roughly 300,000 distinct CDR3 sequences, 80% to 90% seen once. TCR beta sequencing was performed on blood CD8+ and CD4+ T cells. TEMRA cells were enriched by FACS, while CD8+ and CD4+ T cells were obtained through a negative isolation that was performed magnetically. A word on this clonotype: Its antigen is undetermined. The junction departs from germline at one end; a sequencing error may be responsible.

Overall study results and limits: It was acknowledged in the study that the number of individuals who were included in its TCR sequencing and HLA analysis was relatively small.

The TCR sequence derives from a human donor with multiple sclerosis. V gene TRBV5-6 combines with J gene TRBJ2-3; 11 bases are a match to TRBD2. Sequences were obtained from CD8+ T cells from PBMCs. The CDR3 DNA reads TGTGCCGGCAGCAAAGGGACTAGCGGTCGCACAGATACGCAGTATTTT. It translates to CAGSKGTSGRTDTQYF. The entire variable domain, with the rest obtained from reference TRBV5-6 and TRBJ2-3, is as follows: DAGVTQSPTHLIKTRGQQVTLRCSPKSGHDTVSWYQQALGQGPQFIFQYYEEEERQRGNFPDRFSGHQFPNYSSELNVNALLLGDSALYLCAGSKGTSGRTDTQYFGPGTRLTVL.